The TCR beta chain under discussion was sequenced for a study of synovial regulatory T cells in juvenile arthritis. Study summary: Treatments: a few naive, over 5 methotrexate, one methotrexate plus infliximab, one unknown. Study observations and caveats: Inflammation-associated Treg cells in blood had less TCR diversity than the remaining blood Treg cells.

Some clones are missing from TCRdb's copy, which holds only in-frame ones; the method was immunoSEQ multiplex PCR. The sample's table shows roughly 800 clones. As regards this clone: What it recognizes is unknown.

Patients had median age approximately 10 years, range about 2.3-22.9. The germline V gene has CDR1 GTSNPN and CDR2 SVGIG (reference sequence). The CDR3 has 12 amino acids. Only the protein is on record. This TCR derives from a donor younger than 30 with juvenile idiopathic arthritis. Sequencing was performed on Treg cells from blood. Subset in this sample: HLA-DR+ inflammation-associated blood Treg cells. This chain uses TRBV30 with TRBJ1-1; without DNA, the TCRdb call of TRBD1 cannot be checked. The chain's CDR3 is CAWSVGGTEAFF. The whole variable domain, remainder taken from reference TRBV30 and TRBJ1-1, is SQTIHQWPATLVQPVGSPLSLECTVEGTSNPNLYWYRQAAGRGLQLLFYSVGIGQISSEVPQNLSASRPQDRQFILSSKKLLLSDSGFYLCAWSVGGTEAFFGQGTRLTVV.